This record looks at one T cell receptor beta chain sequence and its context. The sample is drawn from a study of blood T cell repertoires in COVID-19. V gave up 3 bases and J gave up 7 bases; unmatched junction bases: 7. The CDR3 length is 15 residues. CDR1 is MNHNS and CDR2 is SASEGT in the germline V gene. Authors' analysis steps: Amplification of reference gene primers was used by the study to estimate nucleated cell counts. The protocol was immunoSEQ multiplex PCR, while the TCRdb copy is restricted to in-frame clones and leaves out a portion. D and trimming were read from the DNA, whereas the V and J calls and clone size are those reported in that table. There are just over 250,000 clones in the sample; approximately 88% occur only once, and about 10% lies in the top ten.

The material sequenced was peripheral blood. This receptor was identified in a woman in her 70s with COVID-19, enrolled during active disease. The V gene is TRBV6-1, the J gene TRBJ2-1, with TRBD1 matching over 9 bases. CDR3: CASSEYRDRVNEQFF. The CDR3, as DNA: TGTGCCAGCAGTGAGTACCGGGACAGGGTTAATGAGCAGTTCTTC.